Below are 9 T cell receptor beta chains sequenced from a single sample in a study of shared clonotypes between healthy human individuals. Using immunoSEQ multiplex PCR, the repertoire was profiled, and TCRdb retains in-frame clones only, with some absent. The repertoire consists of 1 million to 1.3 million clones, with around three quarters occurring once and the leading ten covering more than 0.55%. Material for sequencing was memory CD4+ T cells from PBMCs. Specified subset: CD45RA-negative fraction. Receptors were obtained from a man between 18 and 35 years old in good health. Some clones in this sample may be carry-over from other donors' samples.

In this sample, this clone turned up a few times. The chain has TRBV10-2 and TRBJ1-5, with 8 positions matching TRBD1. V gave up 5 bases and J gave up 6 bases; unmatched junction bases: 3. Germline CDR1 WSHSY, CDR2 SAAADI. This CDR3 is built from 13 residues. CDR3 region: CASSTGQVQPQHF. In DNA, the CDR3 is TGCGCCAGCAGTACGGGACAGGTTCAGCCCCAGCATTTT.

This chain links TRBV10-3 with TRBJ2-2; the D gene is possibly TRBD2 (5 bases). CDR3 length: 13 amino acids. The ends were cut back, 7 bases at V and 6 bases at J, with 12 bases in the middle. In germline, CDR1 is ENHRY, CDR2 SYGVKD. CDR3 loop: CAITLGASGELFF. In DNA form, the CDR3 reads TGTGCCATCACCCTGGGAGCTTCCGGGGAGCTGTTTTTT.

Details on this clone: The same CDR3 arises from other DNA sequences in this sample as well. The rearrangement joins TRBV29-1 to TRBJ2-1, with a possible D match to TRBD2 (6 bases). Trimming removed 5 bases at V and 8 bases at J, with 22 bases between. CDR1 is SQVTM, CDR2 ANQGSEA, per germline. This CDR3 is 15 amino acids long. CDR3 DNA: TGCAGCGTTACCGGGACTCGCCAGCGTAGGTATGAGCAGTTCTTC. Residues: CSVTGTRQRRYEQFF.

This clone was observed a handful of times. The chain couples TRBV28 to TRBJ1-2; 9 bases fit TRBD1. After removal of 3 bases from V and 0 bases from J, the junction contained 8 bases not matched to a gene. The CDR3 is made up of 17 amino acids. The V gene's germline CDR1 is MDHEN and CDR2 SYDVKM. DNA for the CDR3: TGTGCCAGCAGTTTGGGGGGGACAGGGAATTCTAACTATGGCTACACCTTC. Its translation: CASSLGGTGNSNYGYTF.

The chain has TRBV19 and TRBJ1-2; possibly TRBD1 for D (6 bases). Germline loops: CDR1 LNHDA, CDR2 SQIVND (reference sequence). The V gene lost 5 bases and the J gene lost 4 bases, with 11 bases spanning the gap. The CDR3 has 13 amino acids. The CDR3 is CASSPTGPYGYTF. The CDR3 DNA reads as TGTGCCAGTAGTCCTACAGGGCCCTATGGCTACACCTTC.

V gene TRBV2 combines with J gene TRBJ1-1; maybe TRBD1 (6 bases). The CDR3 is 12 amino acids. Germline V CDR1 and CDR2: SNHLY, FYNNEI. V was trimmed by 6 bases and J by 9 bases, leaving 14 bases between them. Here the CDR3 reads CASRRLDSQAFF. The CDR3 DNA reads TGTGCCAGCAGAAGATTGGACAGTCAAGCTTTCTTT.

In regard to this clone: Other DNA sequences in the sample encode the same CDR3. The chain joins TRBV29-1 to TRBJ2-7; 14 bases are shared with TRBD2. The CDR3 is 15 amino acids. The germline gives CDR1 SQVTM, CDR2 ANQGSEA. The junction had 3 bases not matched to a gene; V was cut back by 3 bases and J by 2 bases. The CDR3 loop is CSVEGTSGRTYEQYF. As DNA, the CDR3 is TGCAGCGTTGAGGGGACTAGCGGGAGAACCTACGAGCAGTACTTC.

V and J are TRBV7-2 and TRBJ1-1; tentative D call: TRBD1 (5 bases). The CDR3 is made up of 15 amino acids. Germline V CDR1 and CDR2: SGHTA, FQGNSA. Trimming stripped 1 base from V and 4 bases from J, with 13 bases between. CDR3 protein: CASSLGRVGTTEAFF. The CDR3 DNA reads as TGTGCCAGCAGCTTAGGGAGGGTAGGGACCACTGAAGCTTTCTTT.

This clone was observed a single time. This chain connects TRBV2 to TRBJ2-3, with D possibly being TRBD1 or TRBD2 (5 bases each). Germline V CDR1 and CDR2: SNHLY, FYNNEI. There are 14 residues in the CDR3. Trimming pared 4 bases from V and 4 bases from J, leaving 12 bases between. CDR3 region: CASSVLPGPDTQYF. CDR3 in DNA: TGTGCCAGCAGTGTCCTCCCGGGACCAGATACGCAGTATTTT.